This T cell receptor beta chain was recorded in a study of blood T cell repertoires in COVID-19. For the study at large: Sites in the United States, Italy and Spain provided acute and convalescent COVID-19 samples.

Germline CDR1 reads SGHRS; CDR2 reads YFSETQ. The CDR3 covers 13 residues. The V end lost 0 bases, the J end lost 7 bases, and 10 bases lay between the germline ends. Per the study methods: For nucleated cells, counts were estimated from reference gene primer amplification. Clones were read by immunoSEQ multiplex PCR, and TCRdb kept only the in-frame ones, dropping some. For V, J and clone size, that table is used; D and trimming come from the DNA. The table shows approximately 90,000 clones, with 70% to 90% occurring only once. This rearrangement joins TRBV5-1 to TRBJ1-2; D possibly corresponds to TRBD1 (6 bases). The clonotype originates from a woman older than 75 with acute or convalescent COVID-19. Sequencing input: peripheral blood. The CDR3 is CASSLEGTSGYTF. CDR3 in DNA: TGCGCCAGCAGCTTGGAAGGGACAAGTGGCTACACCTTC.